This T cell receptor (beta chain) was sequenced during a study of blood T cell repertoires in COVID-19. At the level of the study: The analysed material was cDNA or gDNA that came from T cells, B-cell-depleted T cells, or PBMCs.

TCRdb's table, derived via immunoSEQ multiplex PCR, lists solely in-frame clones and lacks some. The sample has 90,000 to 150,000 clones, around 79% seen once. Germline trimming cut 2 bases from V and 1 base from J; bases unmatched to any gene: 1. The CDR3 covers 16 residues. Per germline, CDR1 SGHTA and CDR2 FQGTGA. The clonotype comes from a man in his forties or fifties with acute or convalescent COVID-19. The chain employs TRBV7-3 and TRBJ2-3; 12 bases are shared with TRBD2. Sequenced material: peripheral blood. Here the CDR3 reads CASSLRLAGGTDTQYF. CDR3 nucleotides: TGTGCCAGCAGCTTACGACTAGCGGGAGGCACAGATACGCAGTATTTT.